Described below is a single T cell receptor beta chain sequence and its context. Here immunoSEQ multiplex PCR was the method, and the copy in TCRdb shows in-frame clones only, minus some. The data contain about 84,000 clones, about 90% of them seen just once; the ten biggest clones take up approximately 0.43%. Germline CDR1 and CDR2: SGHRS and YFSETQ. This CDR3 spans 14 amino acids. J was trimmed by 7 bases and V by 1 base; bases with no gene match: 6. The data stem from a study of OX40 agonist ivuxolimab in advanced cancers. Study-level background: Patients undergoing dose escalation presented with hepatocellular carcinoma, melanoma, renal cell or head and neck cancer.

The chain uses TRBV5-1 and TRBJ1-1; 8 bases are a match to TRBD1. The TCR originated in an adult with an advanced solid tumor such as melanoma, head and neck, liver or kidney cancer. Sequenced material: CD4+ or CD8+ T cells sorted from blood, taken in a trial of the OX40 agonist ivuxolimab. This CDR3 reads CASSLRTGRGEAFF. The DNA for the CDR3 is TGCGCCAGCAGCTTGAGGACAGGGAGGGGTGAAGCTTTCTTT.